The present entry profiles one TCR beta chain with its context. This record belongs to a study of blood T cell repertoires in COVID-19. Overall study: Samples came from the United States, Italy and Spain, spanning acute and convalescent COVID-19. From T cells, B-cell-depleted T cells, or PBMCs came the material, which was cDNA or gDNA.

In the original workflow: By means of reference gene primer amplification, nucleated cell counts were estimated. Profiled with immunoSEQ multiplex PCR; TCRdb holds only in-frame clones, not every one. D and trimming come from the DNA, and the V and J calls and clone size come from that table. The profile shows over 150,000 clones, 75% to 90% of them singletons. Recovered status applied to Cohort 3 donors who had two consecutive negative PCRs. It also applied to those with clearance or with symptom resolution. This CDR3 is 14 amino acids long. Germline V lookup: CDR1 LNHDA, CDR2 SQIVND (reference sequence). V was pared by 5 bases and J by 3 bases, with 7 bases of the junction left unmatched.

The sequencing input was PBMCs or T cells enriched from blood (not recorded which). J is TRBJ2-7 and V is TRBV19, with 7 bases that match TRBD2. The clonotype originates from a man aged 35 to 55 who had recovered from COVID-19. The DNA of the CDR3 is TGTGCCAGTAGTTCCGGACTAGGGAACTACGAGCAGTACTTC. It encodes CASSSGLGNYEQYF.